The rows below give T cell receptor beta chains drawn from one sample of a study of synovial regulatory T cells in juvenile arthritis. TCRdb's table, derived via immunoSEQ multiplex PCR, lists solely in-frame clones and lacks some. The listing records more than 7,500 clones. Sequences were obtained from Treg cells from blood. The receptors were sampled from a donor aged 2-35 years with juvenile idiopathic arthritis. Each CDR3 is given with its conserved first and last residue.

>TRBV4-3|TRBJ1-2
CASSQTVRTDYGYTF
>TRBV2|TRBJ2-5
CARQGVETQYF
>TRBV7-9|TRBJ2-5
CASSFGETQYF
>TRBV5-1|TRBJ1-1
CASSLSPGRTEAFF
>TRBV20-1|TRBJ1-1
CSVGLNTEAFF
>TRBV10-2|TRBJ2-3
CASSEQGIDTQYF
>TRBV7-2|TRBJ2-7
CASSLIGRGYEQYF
>TRBV7-2|TRBJ1-2
CASSLAGGAYGYTF
>TRBV20-1|TRBJ2-3
CSASESDTQYF
>TRBV7-8|TRBJ2-1
CASSLRVEQFF
>TRBV30|TRBJ1-5
CAWSGTGGAQPQHF
>TRBV28|TRBJ1-2
CATNLGGGEDFYGYTF
>TRBV4-1|TRBJ2-7
CASSQEKGAAYEQYF
>TRBV5-1|TRBJ2-7
CASSLMTGFYEQYF
>TRBV5-1|TRBJ2-3
CASSLRLAGDDTDTQYF
>TRBV11-2|TRBJ2-3
CASSWGDREADTQYF
>TRBV9|TRBJ1-2
CASSVNDHGYTF
>TRBV5-4|TRBJ2-3
CASSLRTSGGSGTDTQYF
>TRBV29-1|TRBJ2-3
CSVAGRAVADTQYF
>TRBV6-4|TRBJ2-7
CASTRLAGVYEQYF
>TRBV19|TRBJ1-1
CASSMLGGIAFF
>TRBV7-9|TRBJ1-2
CASSLGGFALYNYGYTF
>TRBV7-2|TRBJ2-6
CASTLQGAAGANVLTF
>TRBV29-1|TRBJ2-3
CSGTYRTDTQYF